This T cell receptor (beta chain) was recorded in a study of T cell responses to AZD1222 COVID-19 vaccine. Overall study results and limits: Seropositivity was recorded at baseline in only 6 or 7 AZD1222 recipients. Nearly half of spike-specific TCRs reportedly target unmutated variant regions. Most donors were white British and more were female, and clonal diversity was possibly underestimated.

With respect to this clone: Its specificity is not known.

Looked up from germline, CDR1 is MNHEY and CDR2 is SVGAGI. The V gene lost 11 bases and the J gene lost 4 bases, with 17 bases spanning the gap. CDR3 length: 13 amino acids. The method was immunoSEQ multiplex PCR; TCRdb's version includes in-frame clones alone and lacks a portion of them. The repertoire includes tens of thousands of clones, approximately 90% of them detected once, and around 4.9% sits in the top ten. The sequence derives from an adult in good health. This rearrangement joins TRBV6-5 to TRBJ1-2, with D perhaps matching TRBD1 (5 bases). This specimen was peripheral blood, taken on day 0 of AZD1222 vaccination. CDR3 nucleotide sequence: TGTGCCGCCCGCGACAGCCACTTCTATGGCTACACCTTC. Protein: CAARDSHFYGYTF.